The 25 T cell receptor beta chains listed next were all sequenced from one sample in a study of T cell responses to AZD1222 COVID-19 vaccine. This table comes from immunoSEQ multiplex PCR, and its TCRdb copy is limited to in-frame clones, with some not included. The data contain about 140,000 clones, about 91% of them singletons. The sequencing used peripheral blood, collected on day 0 of AZD1222 vaccination. The origin of the receptors is an adult in good health.

This sequence joins TRBV7-9 and TRBJ2-7; D remains ambiguous. Trimming shortened V by 3 bases and J by 7 bases, and 7 bases separated the two germline ends. Germline CDR1 and CDR2: SEHNR and FQNEAQ (reference sequence). The CDR3 sequence is 11 residues long. CDR3 sequence: CASSFLGEQYF. CDR3 coding DNA: TGTGCCAGCAGCTTCCTTGGGGAGCAGTACTTC. The full variable domain, with the rest looked up from reference TRBV7-9 and TRBJ2-7, is DTGVSQNPRHKITKRGQNVTFRCDPISEHNRLYWYRQTLGQGPEFLTYFQNEAQLEKSRLLSDRFSAERPKGSFSTLEIQRTEQGDSAMYLCASSFLGEQYFGPGTRLTVT.

As regards this clone: Different DNA sequences within this sample yield the same CDR3. The chain has TRBV30 and TRBJ2-3; D gene unclear. Trimming pared 2 bases from V and 0 bases from J, leaving 12 bases between. The germline V gene encodes CDR1 GTSNPN and CDR2 SVGIG (reference sequence). The length of the CDR3 is 15 residues. CDR3: CAWSRLAASTDTQYF. The CDR3 DNA follows: TGTGCCTGGAGTCGCTTAGCTGCTAGCACAGATACGCAGTATTTT.

This chain connects TRBV30 to TRBJ1-3, with D possibly TRBD1 on 5 matching bases. Germline values: CDR1 GTSNPN, CDR2 SVGIG (reference sequence). V was clipped by 0 bases and J by 8 bases, with 8 bases between them. CDR3 length: 12 amino acids. Written as DNA, the CDR3 is TGTGCCTGGAGTGTAGAAGGGGACACCATATATTTT. This translates into CAWSVEGDTIYF.

Concerning this clone: A read error may produce the germline difference seen at one junction end. The chain joins TRBV4-2 to TRBJ1-1, with 9 bases that match TRBD1. Germline V CDR1 and CDR2: LGHNA, YNFKEQ. This CDR3 is 13 amino acids long. CDR3 sequence: CASNQQGAGEAFF. CDR3 in DNA: TGTGCCAGCAACCAACAGGGGGCAGGTGAAGCTTTCTTT.

DNA of the CDR3: TGTGCCAGCAGCCACGACCCTGGTGATACGCAGTATTTT. Amino acids: CASSHDPGDTQYF. This chain joins TRBV4-2 and TRBJ2-3; no definite D call. With 3 bases removed from V and 6 bases from J, the gap between germline ends came to 10 bases. From germline, CDR1 is LGHNA and CDR2 YNFKEQ. This CDR3 has 13 amino acids.

This clone appeared once. CDR3 DNA sequence: TGTGCCAGCAGTCCGATTTCCAGGGAATTACAGCCCCAGCATTTT. It encodes CASSPISRELQPQHF. This chain links TRBV27 with TRBJ1-5; D is perhaps TRBD1 (5 bases). The CDR3 has 15 amino acids. From germline, CDR1 is MNHEY and CDR2 SMNVEV (reference sequence). The germline V and J ends were trimmed by 5 bases and 7 bases, with 18 bases remaining between them.

The V gene is TRBV5-5, the J gene TRBJ1-5; D is uncertain. CDR1 and CDR2 from the germline V gene are SGHKS and YYEKEE (reference sequence). CDR3 length equals 16 residues. Trimming left V 0 bases short and J 0 bases short, with 10 bases between. CDR3 protein: CASSLGTTASNQPQHF. The CDR3 nucleotides are TGTGCCAGCAGCTTGGGAACTACGGCTAGCAATCAGCCCCAGCATTTT.

The V and J genes are TRBV28 and TRBJ1-4; D ambiguous. This CDR3 is 11 amino acids long. The germline CDR1 and CDR2 sequences are MDHEN and SYDVKM. Trimming took off 8 bases at V and 6 bases at J, with 7 bases between the two ends. CDR3 sequence: CASFEDEKLFF. The CDR3 bases are TGTGCCAGCTTTGAGGATGAAAAACTGTTTTTT.

This chain links TRBV25-1 with TRBJ2-7; 7 positions agree with TRBD2. This CDR3 has 13 residues. With 1 base clipped from V and 3 bases from J, the junction kept 0 bases outside the gene matches. Germline loops: CDR1 MGHDK, CDR2 SYGVNS. CDR3 DNA: TGTGCCAGCAGTGAATGGACTAGCTACGAGCAGTACTTC. This sequence encodes CASSEWTSYEQYF.

The gene calls are TRBV7-2 and TRBJ1-1; the D gene is possibly TRBD1 (5 bases). Trimming took 0 bases from V and 10 from J, leaving 9 bases between them. Germline values: CDR1 SGHTA, CDR2 FQGNSA. The CDR3 runs 12 residues. CDR3 DNA sequence: TGTGCCAGCAGCTTAGCGGGGCTTGGAGCTTTCTTT. It is translated as CASSLAGLGAFF.

The chain has TRBV10-3 and TRBJ2-3; perhaps TRBD2 as D (6 bases). V was clipped by 6 bases and J by 4 bases, with 14 bases between them. CDR1 ENHRY and CDR2 SYGVKD come from the germline V gene. This CDR3 has 14 amino acids. CDR3 sequence: CAISAGNVADTQYF. The CDR3 nucleotides are TGTGCCATCAGCGCGGGAAATGTTGCAGATACGCAGTATTTT.

The chain recombines TRBV19 with TRBJ2-5; no reliable D call. Germline CDR1 reads LNHDA; CDR2 reads SQIVND (reference sequence). The CDR3 sequence is 12 residues long. The V and J ends lost 9 bases and 5 bases respectively, with 13 bases between them. DNA of the CDR3: TGTGCCAGCGGACCAGAGTGGGAGACCCAGTACTTC. Encoded protein: CASGPEWETQYF.

The chain is built from TRBV5-8 and TRBJ1-4, with 8 bases identical to TRBD1. J lost 8 bases, V lost 0 bases, and 6 bases had no gene match. Germline loops: CDR1 SGHTS, CDR2 YDEGEE. This CDR3 is 15 amino acids long. The CDR3 region is CASSLGRQGREKLFF. The CDR3 region has the DNA TGTGCCAGCAGCTTGGGGAGACAGGGGAGAGAAAAACTGTTTTTT.

This clone was recorded a few times. This sequence joins TRBV30 and TRBJ1-4; possible D gene TRBD1, 5 bases. The CDR3 is made up of 15 amino acids. CDR1 and CDR2 (germline): GTSNPN, SVGIG (reference sequence). Trimming took off 0 bases at V and 8 bases at J, with 16 bases between the two ends. CDR3 DNA sequence: TGTGCCTGGAGTGTAGGGTCACGGGGGTACGAAAAACTGTTTTTT. It specifies CAWSVGSRGYEKLFF.

This chain connects TRBV5-6 to TRBJ1-2; D call uncertain. Germline V lookup: CDR1 SGHDT, CDR2 YYEEEE. The CDR3 is made up of 14 amino acids. V was trimmed by 0 bases and J by 6 bases, leaving 12 bases between them. The CDR3: CASSLVAEFHGYTF. The CDR3 DNA reads as TGTGCCAGCAGCTTGGTGGCAGAGTTCCATGGCTACACCTTC.

The J gene is TRBJ2-2, the V gene TRBV5-8; D is perhaps TRBD1 (6 bases). Trimming pared 3 bases from V and 1 base from J, leaving 16 bases between. Per the germline V gene, CDR1 is SGHTS and CDR2 is YDEGEE. The CDR3 extends over 17 amino acids. The CDR3 loop is CASSSPHGRGNTGELFF. Written as DNA, the CDR3 is TGTGCCAGCAGCTCCCCTCACGGCAGGGGGAACACCGGGGAGCTGTTTTTT.

The chain recombines TRBV12-3 or TRBV12-4 with TRBJ1-3; tentative D call: TRBD1 (5 bases). The CDR3 runs to 13 residues. V lost 8 bases and J lost 7, with 15 bases in between. The CDR3, as DNA: TGTGCCAGCGATCGTGGGGCGGGGAACACCATATATTTT. This codes for CASDRGAGNTIYF.

The rearrangement joins TRBV28 to TRBJ1-4, with D hard to call. Trimming removed 6 bases at V and 6 bases at J, with 14 bases between. Germline V gives CDR1 MDHEN, CDR2 SYDVKM. This CDR3 region has 14 residues. CDR3: CASRRDISYEKLFF. As DNA, the CDR3 is TGTGCCAGCAGAAGAGACATATCTTATGAAAAACTGTTTTTT.

This sequence joins TRBV6-2 or TRBV6-3 and TRBJ2-2, with D uncertain. The CDR3 totals 14 residues. Looked up from germline, CDR1 is MNHEY and CDR2 is SVGEGT. Trimming removed 0 bases at V and 6 bases at J, with 8 bases between. CDR3 residues: CASSYSINSGELFF. The CDR3 region has the DNA TGTGCCAGCAGTTACTCGATAAATTCCGGGGAGCTGTTTTTT.

The V gene is TRBV29-1, the J gene TRBJ1-1; tentatively, D is TRBD1 (5 bases). This CDR3 has 13 residues. CDR1 and CDR2 (germline): SQVTM, ANQGSEA. Trimming stripped 5 bases from V and 4 bases from J, with 14 bases between. The CDR3 nucleotides read TGCAGCGTTAGTAGGGGCAGGGTCACTGAAGCTTTCTTT. This encodes CSVSRGRVTEAFF.

The V and J genes are TRBV5-1 and TRBJ2-4, with D tentatively TRBD1 or TRBD2 (5 bases each). Germline CDR1 and CDR2: SGHRS and YFSETQ. CDR3 length equals 15 residues. V gave up 3 bases and J gave up 3 bases, with 13 bases separating them. CDR3 in amino acids: CASSSGGRNKNIQYF. The CDR3 bases are TGCGCCAGCAGCTCTGGGGGACGCAACAAAAACATTCAGTACTTC.

The chain has TRBV27 and TRBJ2-5; TRBD1 matches at 7 bases. V trimming: 6 bases; J trimming: 1 base; junction bases outside the gene matches: 11. This CDR3 has 16 amino acids. Per the germline V gene, CDR1 is MNHEY and CDR2 is SMNVEV (reference sequence). The CDR3 sequence: CASSRLRDRAQETQYF. CDR3 bases: TGTGCCAGCAGCCGTCTCCGGGACAGAGCCCAAGAGACCCAGTACTTC.

A single count supports this clone. This rearrangement joins TRBV6-5 to TRBJ2-7, with D perhaps TRBD2 (5 bases). The CDR3 extends over 14 amino acids. The ends were cut back, 5 bases at V and 5 bases at J, with 16 bases in the middle. Germline V CDR1 and CDR2: MNHEY, SVGAGI. Here the CDR3 reads CASSPRESRHEQYF. DNA for the CDR3: TGTGCCAGCAGTCCGAGGGAGAGTCGACACGAGCAGTACTTC.

The V gene is TRBV12-3 or TRBV12-4, the J gene TRBJ2-2; weak D call: TRBD2 (5 bases). Trimming removed 3 bases from V and 6 bases from J, with 8 bases in between. The CDR3 has 13 amino acids. CDR3 protein: CASSFLRAGELFF. CDR3 nucleotide sequence: TGTGCCAGCAGTTTTTTGCGGGCCGGGGAGCTGTTTTTT.

The gene calls are TRBV2 and TRBJ1-2; TRBD1 might be the D (6 bases). The CDR3 sequence is 16 residues long. V shed 7 bases and J shed 4 bases, with 22 bases lying between them. Per the germline V gene, CDR1 is SNHLY and CDR2 is FYNNEI. CDR3 nucleotides: TGTGCCAGCACGATTATAGGAGGACAGAGGAGCTATGGCTACACCTTC. The encoded protein is CASTIIGGQRSYGYTF.